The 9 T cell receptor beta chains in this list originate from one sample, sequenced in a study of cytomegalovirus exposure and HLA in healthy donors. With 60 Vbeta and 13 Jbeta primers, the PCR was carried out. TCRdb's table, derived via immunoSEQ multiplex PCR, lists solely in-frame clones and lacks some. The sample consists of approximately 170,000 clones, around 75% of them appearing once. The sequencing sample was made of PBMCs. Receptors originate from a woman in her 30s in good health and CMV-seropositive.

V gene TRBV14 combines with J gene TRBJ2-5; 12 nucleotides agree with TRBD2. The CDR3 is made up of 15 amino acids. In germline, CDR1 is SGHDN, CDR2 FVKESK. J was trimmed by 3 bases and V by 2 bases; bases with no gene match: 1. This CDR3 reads CASSQRLAGEETQYF. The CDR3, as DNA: TGTGCCAGCAGCCAACGACTAGCGGGAGAAGAGACCCAGTACTTC. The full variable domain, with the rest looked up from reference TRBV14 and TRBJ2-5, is EAGVTQFPSHSVIEKGQTVTLRCDPISGHDNLYWYRRVMGKEIKFLLHFVKESKQDESGMPNNRFLAERTGGTYSTLKVQPAELEDSGVYFCASSQRLAGEETQYFGPGTRLLVL.

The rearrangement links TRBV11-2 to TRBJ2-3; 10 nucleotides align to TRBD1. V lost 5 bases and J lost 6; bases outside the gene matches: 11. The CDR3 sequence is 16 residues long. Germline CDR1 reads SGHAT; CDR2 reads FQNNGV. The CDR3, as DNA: TGTGCCAGCAGCCTCTCCCCGGACAGGGGGTGGGATACGCAGTATTTT. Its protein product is CASSLSPDRGWDTQYF.

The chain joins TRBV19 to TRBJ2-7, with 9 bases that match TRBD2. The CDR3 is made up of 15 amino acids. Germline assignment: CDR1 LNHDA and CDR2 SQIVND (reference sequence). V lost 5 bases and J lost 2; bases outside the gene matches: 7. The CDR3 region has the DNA TGTGCCAGTAGTCTAGGGTCTAGCGGGACCTACGAGCAGTACTTC. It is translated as CASSLGSSGTYEQYF.

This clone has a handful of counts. The DNA for the CDR3 is TGTGCCAGCAGCCTTGAAGGGCCCGGGGCAGATACGCAGTATTTT. It yields the protein CASSLEGPGADTQYF. The chain recombines TRBV25-1 with TRBJ2-3; D is perhaps TRBD2 (5 bases). The CDR3 spans 15 residues. The germline V gene encodes CDR1 MGHDK and CDR2 SYGVNS. Trimming removed 6 bases from V and 4 bases from J, with 17 bases in between. The variable domain in full, with the rest retrieved from reference TRBV25-1 and TRBJ2-3, is EADIYQTPRYLVIGTGKKITLECSQTMGHDKMYWYQQDPGMELHLIHYSYGVNSTEKGDLSSESTVSRIRTEHFPLTLESARPSHTSQYLCASSLEGPGADTQYFGPGTRLTVL.

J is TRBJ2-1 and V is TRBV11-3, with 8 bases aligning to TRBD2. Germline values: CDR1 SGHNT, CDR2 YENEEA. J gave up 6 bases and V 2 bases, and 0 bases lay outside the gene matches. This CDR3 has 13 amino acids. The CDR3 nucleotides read TGTGCCAGCAGCTTAAGCGGGGGCAATGAGCAGTTCTTC. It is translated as CASSLSGGNEQFF.

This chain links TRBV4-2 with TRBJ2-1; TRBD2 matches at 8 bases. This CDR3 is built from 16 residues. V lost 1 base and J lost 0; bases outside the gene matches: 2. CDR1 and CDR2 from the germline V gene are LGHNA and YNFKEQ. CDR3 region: CASSQASGSSYNEQFF. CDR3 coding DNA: TGTGCCAGCAGCCAAGCAAGCGGGAGCTCCTACAATGAGCAGTTCTTC.

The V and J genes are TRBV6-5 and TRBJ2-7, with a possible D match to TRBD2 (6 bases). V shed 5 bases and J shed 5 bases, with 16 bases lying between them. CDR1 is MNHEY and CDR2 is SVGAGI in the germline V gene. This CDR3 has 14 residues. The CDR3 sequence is CASSGAGSPHEQYF. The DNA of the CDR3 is TGTGCCAGCAGTGGAGCCGGGAGTCCCCACGAGCAGTACTTC.

The CDR3 here is CASSLGFEAGTDTQYF. CDR3 sequence (DNA): TGTGCCAGCAGCTTAGGATTCGAAGCGGGCACAGATACGCAGTATTTT. The chain employs TRBV5-8 and TRBJ2-3; TRBD2 might be the D (5 bases). V was clipped by 2 bases and J by 1 base, with 14 bases between them. The CDR3 is 16 amino acids. CDR1 is SGHTS, CDR2 YDEGEE, per germline.

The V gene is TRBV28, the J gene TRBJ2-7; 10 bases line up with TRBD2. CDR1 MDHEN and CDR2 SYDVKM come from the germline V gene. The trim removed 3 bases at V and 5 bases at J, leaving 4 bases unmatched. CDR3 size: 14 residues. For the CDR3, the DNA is TGTGCCAGCAGTTTCACTAGCGGGAAGGACGAGCAGTACTTC. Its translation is CASSFTSGKDEQYF.